This T cell receptor (beta chain) derives from a study of graft-versus-host responses after intestinal transplantation. Study as a whole: Tacrolimus and steroids were given for around 3 years to all recipients after anti-thymocyte globulin induction. General study points: GvH clones were identified in recipient marrow, with some first appearing in ileum or blood. Allografts of one patient group, those with graft-donor T cell macrochimerism, had high graft-versus-host to host-versus-graft clonal ratios.

This clone has a single count. Its antigen is as yet unknown. V lost 0 bases, J lost 3 bases, and 25 bases lay in between. Per germline, CDR1 SGDLS and CDR2 YYNGEE. The CDR3 extends over 20 amino acids. Assay used: immunoSEQ multiplex PCR; TCRdb lists only in-frame clones, some missing. The sample consists of around 45,000 clones, approximately 94% of them appearing once. J is TRBJ1-3 and V is TRBV9, with D maybe TRBD1 (6 bases). The specimen comprised PBMCs, sampled about 11 months after intestinal transplant. This TCR came from a human patient who received an intestinal transplant, so some T cells may come from the graft donor. CDR3 nucleotides: TGTGCCAGCAGCGTAGGCCTCATGGACAGAAGAGCTCTCTTTGGAAACACCATATATTTT. Protein: CASSVGLMDRRALFGNTIYF.